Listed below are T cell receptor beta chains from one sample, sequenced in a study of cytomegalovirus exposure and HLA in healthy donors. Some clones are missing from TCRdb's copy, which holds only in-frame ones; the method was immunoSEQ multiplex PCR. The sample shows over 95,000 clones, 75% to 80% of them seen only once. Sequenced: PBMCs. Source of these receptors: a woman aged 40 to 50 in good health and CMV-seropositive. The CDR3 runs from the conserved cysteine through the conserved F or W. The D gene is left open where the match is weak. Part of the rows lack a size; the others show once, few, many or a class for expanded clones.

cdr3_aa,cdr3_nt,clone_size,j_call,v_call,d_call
CASSPPQRPSSGNTIYF,TGTGCCAGCTCACCACCGCAGCGTCCGAGCTCTGGAAACACCATATATTTT,-,TRBJ1-3,TRBV18,-
CAWSVFGGGEGEKLFF,TGTGCCTGGAGTGTCTTCGGTGGAGGGGAGGGGGAAAAACTGTTTTTT,-,TRBJ1-4,TRBV30,-
CASSLYQGSENTEAFF,TGTGCCAGTAGCCTATACCAGGGCAGTGAGAACACTGAAGCTTTCTTT,-,TRBJ1-1,TRBV19,-
CASSLDGRRDYEQYF,TGCGCCAGCAGCTTGGACGGAAGGAGGGACTACGAGCAGTACTTC,-,TRBJ2-7,TRBV5-1,-
CASSVAGQGNQPQHF,TGTGCCAGCAGTGTCGCGGGACAGGGGAACCAGCCCCAGCATTTT,once,TRBJ1-5,TRBV2,TRBD1
CASSQDPDSINQPQHF,TGTGCCAGCAGCCAAGATCCGGACAGTATCAATCAGCCCCAGCATTTT,-,TRBJ1-5,TRBV4-2,-
CASSLDSRGGTGELFF,TGCGCCAGCAGCTTGGATTCTCGGGGTGGGACCGGGGAGCTGTTTTTT,-,TRBJ2-2,TRBV5-1,-
CASSLAGKGHWSETQYF,TGTGCCAGCAGCTTGGCCGGTAAGGGGCATTGGAGTGAGACCCAGTACTTC,-,TRBJ2-5,TRBV5-4,-
CASSPRDTQYF,TGTGCCAGCAGCCCCAGGGATACGCAGTATTTT,-,TRBJ2-3,TRBV6-1,-
CASSGLAGYNEQFF,TGTGCCAGCAGTGGGCTAGCGGGGTACAATGAGCAGTTCTTC,-,TRBJ2-1,TRBV2,TRBD2
CSARVLSEQYF,TGCAGTGCTAGAGTCCTCTCCGAGCAGTACTTC,-,TRBJ2-7,TRBV20-1,-
CASSPGTGIYGYTF,TGCGCCAGCAGCCCCGGGACAGGTATCTATGGCTACACCTTC,few,TRBJ1-2,TRBV5-1,TRBD1
CASSGGGNTEAFF,TGTGCCAGCTCGGGCGGGGGGAACACTGAAGCTTTCTTT,-,TRBJ1-1,TRBV18,-
CASSQQGVRNEQFF,TGTGCCAGCAGCCAACAGGGAGTTCGGAATGAGCAGTTCTTC,few,TRBJ2-1,TRBV28,-
CASSSTMETEAFF,TGTGCCAGCTCATCAACGATGGAGACTGAAGCTTTCTTT,-,TRBJ1-1,TRBV18,-
CASSPRQGRTDTQYF,TGTGCCAGTAGTCCCCGCCAGGGTCGGACAGATACGCAGTATTTT,-,TRBJ2-3,TRBV19,-
CASSRAGLRNTEAFF,TGTGCCAGCAGCCGGGCGGGACTCAGGAACACTGAAGCTTTCTTT,-,TRBJ1-1,TRBV7-8,-
CASSSIWTGESSYEQYF,TGTGCCAGCAGTTCAATTTGGACAGGGGAATCCTCCTACGAGCAGTACTTC,-,TRBJ2-7,TRBV28,TRBD1
CASSLFGGTGGENTIYF,TGCGCCAGCAGCTTGTTCGGAGGGACCGGTGGAGAAAACACCATATATTTT,-,TRBJ1-3,TRBV5-1,-
CASSPPGRSYEQYF,TGTGCCAGCTCACCACCGGGCAGGTCCTACGAGCAGTACTTC,-,TRBJ2-7,TRBV18,-
CAWRDTTGISRNTIYF,TGTGCCTGGAGAGACACTACAGGGATTTCCCGAAACACCATATATTTT,-,TRBJ1-3,TRBV30,-
CASSSGTLVF,TGTGCCAGCAGTTCCGGAACTCTAGTCTTC,medium-sized,TRBJ1-2,TRBV6-5,-
CASSQGWSSPLHF,TGTGCCAGCAGCCAGGGCTGGAGTTCACCCCTCCACTTT,few,TRBJ1-6,TRBV6-5,-
CASSRDSFGNTIYF,TGTGCCAGCAGTCGGGACAGCTTTGGAAACACCATATATTTT,once,TRBJ1-3,TRBV6-6,TRBD1
CSGESSYEQYF,TGCAGCGGGGAGAGCTCCTACGAGCAGTACTTC,-,TRBJ2-7,TRBV29-1,-